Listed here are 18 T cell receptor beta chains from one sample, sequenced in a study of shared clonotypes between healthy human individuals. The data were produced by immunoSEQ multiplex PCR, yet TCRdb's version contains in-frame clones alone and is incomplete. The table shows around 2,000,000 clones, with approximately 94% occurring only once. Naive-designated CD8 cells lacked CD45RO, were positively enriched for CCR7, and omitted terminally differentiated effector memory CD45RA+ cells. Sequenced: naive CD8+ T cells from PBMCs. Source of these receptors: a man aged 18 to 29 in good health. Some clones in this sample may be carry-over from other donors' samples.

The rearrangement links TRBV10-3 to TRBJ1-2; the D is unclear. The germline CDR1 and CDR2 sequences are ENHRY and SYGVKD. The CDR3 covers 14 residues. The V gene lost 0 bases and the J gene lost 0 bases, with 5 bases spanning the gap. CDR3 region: CAISESPANYGYTF. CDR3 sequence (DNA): TGTGCCATCAGTGAGTCCCCAGCTAACTATGGCTACACCTTC.

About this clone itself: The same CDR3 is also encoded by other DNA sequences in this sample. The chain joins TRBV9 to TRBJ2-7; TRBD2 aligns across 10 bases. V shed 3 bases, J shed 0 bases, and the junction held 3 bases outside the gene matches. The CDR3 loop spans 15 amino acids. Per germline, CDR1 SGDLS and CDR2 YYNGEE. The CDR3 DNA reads TGTGCCAGCAGCGAAGGACTAGCGGCCTCCTACGAGCAGTACTTC. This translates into CASSEGLAASYEQYF.

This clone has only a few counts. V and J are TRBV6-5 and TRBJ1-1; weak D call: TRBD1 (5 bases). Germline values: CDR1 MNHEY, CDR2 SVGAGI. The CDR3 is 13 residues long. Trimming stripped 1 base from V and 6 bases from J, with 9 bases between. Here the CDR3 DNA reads TGTGCCAGCAGTTACTACGGGGGGGCTGAAGCTTTCTTT. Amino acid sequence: CASSYYGGAEAFF.

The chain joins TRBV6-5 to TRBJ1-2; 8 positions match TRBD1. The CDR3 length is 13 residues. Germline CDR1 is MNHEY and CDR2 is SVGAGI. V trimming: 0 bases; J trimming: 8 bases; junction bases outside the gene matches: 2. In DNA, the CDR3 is TGTGCCAGCAGTTACTCCGGACAGGGCGGCTACACCTTC. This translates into CASSYSGQGGYTF.

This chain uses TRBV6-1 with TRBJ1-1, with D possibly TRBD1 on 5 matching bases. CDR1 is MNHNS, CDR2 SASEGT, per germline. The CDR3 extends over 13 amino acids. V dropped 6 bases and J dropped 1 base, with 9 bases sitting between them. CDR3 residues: CASRSGTNTEAFF. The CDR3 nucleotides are TGTGCCAGCAGGTCGGGGACGAACACTGAAGCTTTCTTT.

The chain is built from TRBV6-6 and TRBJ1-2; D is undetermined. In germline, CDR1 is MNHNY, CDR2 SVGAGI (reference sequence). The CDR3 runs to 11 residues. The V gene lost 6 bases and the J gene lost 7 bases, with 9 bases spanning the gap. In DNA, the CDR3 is TGTGCCAGCAGAGCCGTCGGTGGCTACACCTTC. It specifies CASRAVGGYTF.

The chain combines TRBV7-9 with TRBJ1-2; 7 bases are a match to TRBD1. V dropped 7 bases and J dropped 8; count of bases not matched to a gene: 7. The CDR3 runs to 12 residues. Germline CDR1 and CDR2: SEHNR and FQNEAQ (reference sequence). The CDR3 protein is CASTDRVDGYTF. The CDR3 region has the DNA TGTGCCAGCACCGACAGGGTAGACGGCTACACCTTC. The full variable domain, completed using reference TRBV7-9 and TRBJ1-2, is DTGVSQNPRHKITKRGQNVTFRCDPISEHNRLYWYRQTLGQGPEFLTYFQNEAQLEKSRLLSDRFSAERPKGSFSTLEIQRTEQGDSAMYLCASTDRVDGYTFGSGTRLTVV.

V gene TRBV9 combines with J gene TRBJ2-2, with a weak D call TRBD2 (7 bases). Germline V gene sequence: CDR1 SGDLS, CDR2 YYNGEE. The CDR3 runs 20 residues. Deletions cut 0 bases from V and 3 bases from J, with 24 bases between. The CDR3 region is CASSVGRGRLSFAYTGELFF. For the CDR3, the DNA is TGTGCCAGCAGCGTAGGGCGGGGGCGCCTCAGTTTTGCCTACACCGGGGAGCTGTTTTTT.

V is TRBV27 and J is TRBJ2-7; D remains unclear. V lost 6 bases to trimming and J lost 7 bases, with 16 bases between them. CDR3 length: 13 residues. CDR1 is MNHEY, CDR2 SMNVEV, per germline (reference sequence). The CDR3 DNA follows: TGTGCCAGCAGCCCATCCGCGCTAGTTGAGCAGTACTTC. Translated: CASSPSALVEQYF.

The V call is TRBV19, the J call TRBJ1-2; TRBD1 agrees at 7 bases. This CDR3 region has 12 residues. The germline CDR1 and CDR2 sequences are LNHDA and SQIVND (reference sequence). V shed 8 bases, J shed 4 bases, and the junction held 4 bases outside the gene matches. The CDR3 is CASWTGPYGYTF. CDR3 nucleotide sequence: TGTGCCAGTTGGACAGGACCCTATGGCTACACCTTC.

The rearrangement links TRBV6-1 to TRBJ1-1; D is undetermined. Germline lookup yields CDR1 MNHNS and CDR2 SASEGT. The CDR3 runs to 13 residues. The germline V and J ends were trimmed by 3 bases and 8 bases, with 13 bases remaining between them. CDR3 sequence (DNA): TGTGCCAGCAGTGAGACGCCGGACGTCGAAGCTTTCTTT. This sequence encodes CASSETPDVEAFF.

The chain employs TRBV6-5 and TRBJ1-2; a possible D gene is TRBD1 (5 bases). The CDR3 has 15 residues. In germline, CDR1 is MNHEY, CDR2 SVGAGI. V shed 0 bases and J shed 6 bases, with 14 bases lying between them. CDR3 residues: CASSYSKAGKDGYTF. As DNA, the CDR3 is TGTGCCAGCAGTTACTCGAAGGCAGGGAAGGATGGCTACACCTTC.

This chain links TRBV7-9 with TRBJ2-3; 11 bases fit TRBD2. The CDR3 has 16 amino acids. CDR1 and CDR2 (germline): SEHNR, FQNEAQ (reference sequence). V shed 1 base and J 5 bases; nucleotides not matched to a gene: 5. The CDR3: CASSLELAGEEDTQYF. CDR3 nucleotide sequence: TGTGCCAGCAGCTTAGAACTAGCGGGAGAGGAAGATACGCAGTATTTT.

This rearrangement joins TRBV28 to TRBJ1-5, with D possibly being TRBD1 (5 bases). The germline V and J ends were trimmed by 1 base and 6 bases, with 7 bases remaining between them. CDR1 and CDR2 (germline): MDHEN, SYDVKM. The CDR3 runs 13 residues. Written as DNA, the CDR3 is TGTGCCAGCAGTTTATATGGGGGTCAGCCCCAGCATTTT. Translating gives CASSLYGGQPQHF. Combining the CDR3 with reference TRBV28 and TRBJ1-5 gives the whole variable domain DVKVTQSSRYLVKRTGEKVFLECVQDMDHENMFWYRQDPGLGLRLIYFSYDVKMKEKGDIPEGYSVSREKKERFSLILESASTNQTSMYLCASSLYGGQPQHFGDGTRLSIL.

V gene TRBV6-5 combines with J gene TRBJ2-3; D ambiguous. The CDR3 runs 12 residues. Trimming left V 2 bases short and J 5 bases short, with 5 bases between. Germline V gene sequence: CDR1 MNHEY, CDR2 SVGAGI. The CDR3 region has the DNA TGTGCCAGCAGTTACCCCGTAGATACGCAGTATTTT. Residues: CASSYPVDTQYF.

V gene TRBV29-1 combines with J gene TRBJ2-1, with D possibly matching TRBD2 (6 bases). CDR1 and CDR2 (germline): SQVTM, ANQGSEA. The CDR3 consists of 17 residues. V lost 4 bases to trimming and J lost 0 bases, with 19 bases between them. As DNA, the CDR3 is TGCAGCGTTGGAATCTGGAGGGTCGGGATCTCCTACAATGAGCAGTTCTTC. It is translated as CSVGIWRVGISYNEQFF.

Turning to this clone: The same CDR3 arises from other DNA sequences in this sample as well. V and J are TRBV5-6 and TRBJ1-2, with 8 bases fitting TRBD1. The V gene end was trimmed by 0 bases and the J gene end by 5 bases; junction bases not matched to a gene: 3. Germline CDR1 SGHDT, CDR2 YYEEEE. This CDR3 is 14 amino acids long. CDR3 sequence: CASSLGTGTYGYTF. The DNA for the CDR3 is TGTGCCAGCAGCTTGGGGACAGGGACTTATGGCTACACCTTC.

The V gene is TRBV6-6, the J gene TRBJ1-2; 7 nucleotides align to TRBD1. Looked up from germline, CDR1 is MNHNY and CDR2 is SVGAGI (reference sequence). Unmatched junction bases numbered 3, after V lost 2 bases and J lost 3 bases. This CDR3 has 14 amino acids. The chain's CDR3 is CASSYVDRDYGYTF. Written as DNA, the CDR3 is TGTGCCAGCAGTTACGTTGACAGGGACTATGGCTACACCTTC.